Reported below is one T cell receptor (beta chain). Sequencing was performed with immunoSEQ multiplex PCR; in TCRdb, only in-frame clones are kept and a portion is missing. The sample carries some 70,000 clones, 80% to 95% recorded once. The CDR3 has 13 amino acids. The trim removed 6 bases at V and 11 bases at J, leaving 12 bases unmatched. Germline V lookup: CDR1 SEHNR, CDR2 FQNEAQ (reference sequence). This entry belongs to a study of T cell changes during pregnancy in multiple sclerosis. The input for sequencing was peripheral blood, taken after pregnancy. The chain recombines TRBV7-9 with TRBJ1-1; 7 nucleotides match TRBD1. This receptor was identified in a female donor in good health, enrolled as a control in a pregnancy study. This CDR3 is CASRPDRELGAFF. The CDR3 coding sequence is TGTGCCAGCAGACCCGACAGGGAGCTGGGGGCTTTCTTT.